The present T cell receptor (beta chain) was sequenced within a study of lymphopenia after photon versus proton radiotherapy (dated by TCRdb to the late 2010s). Turning to the overall study: The study compared the immunological effects of photon versus proton radiation therapy in patients with gastrointestinal tumors who developed high-grade lymphopenia. The cohort comprised roughly 20 patients with gastrointestinal tumors who received either photon or proton therapy and then developed lymphopenia. The study was designed to characterize how the impact on the immune system differs between the two radiation modalities.

As for this clone: No cognate antigen has been identified for it. Qualities for individual bases were not recorded, and no much larger clone is one base off.

Preparation of the library involved the immunoSEQ multiplex PCR assay. Alongside multiparametric flow cytometry, deep sequencing of rearranged TCR beta loci was used to profile the T cell repertoires. The immuneACCESS repertoire file appears here via TCRdb, limited to in-frame rearrangements. These files lack a portion of the clones; in checked studies, under half of the deficit traces to unresolved V genes, and the cause of the others is not known. This sample lists about 30,000 clones; approximately 95% were detected once. The ten largest clones take up 0.6% to 0.85% of the sample. Paper-wide results and their limitations: After the lymphocyte count nadir, repertoires from photon-treated patients showed oligoclonal expansion, particularly of CD8+ Temra cells, and this expansion drove the decline in diversity. The authors looked at the survival association only in patients who died, and they framed better survival with proton therapy as a possibility rather than a demonstrated result. During treatment, patients who received photon therapy lost naive T cells and TCR diversity and gained effector/memory populations, whereas patients who received proton therapy remained relatively stable. Across the cohort, a larger post-nadir drop in TCR diversity was inversely correlated with overall survival time among patients who died.

V is reduced by 4 bases and J by 1 base, leaving a spacing of 12 bases between them. The CDR3, cysteine through phenylalanine, is 15 amino acids long. Of all the DNA, just the CDR3 is kept, 45 bases in frame from base 1. From a lookup of the germline V gene, CDR1 and CDR2 are SGHTS and YDEGEE. The receptor's source is a woman in her fifties or sixties with cholangiocarcinoma. Sequencing used peripheral blood, obtained from a patient treated with photon-based radiotherapy. The chain joins TRBV5-8 to TRBJ1-5; the D gene is not confidently resolved. The nucleotide sequence is given as TGTGCCAGCAGCACGCGGGTCGGGAGCAATCAGCCCCAGCATTTT. It encodes CASSTRVGSNQPQHF.